This T cell receptor beta chain was obtained from a study of cytomegalovirus exposure and HLA in healthy donors. CDR1 is LNHDA, CDR2 SQIVND, per germline (reference sequence). V shed 5 bases and J 9 bases; nucleotides not matched to a gene: 11. The CDR3 runs to 16 residues. To note about this clone: Its antigen is as yet unknown.

It was with 60 Vbeta and 13 Jbeta primers that the PCR ran. Clones were read by immunoSEQ multiplex PCR, and TCRdb kept only the in-frame ones, dropping some. In the table there are about 150,000 clones, more than 65% of which are singletons. General study points: Sequencing depth roughly uniform across donors was assumed in presence/absence analyses. Most TCR sequences proved rare, with some public TCRs found in many donors. Common viral pathogens seemed, in a later analysis, to connect with several of the most significant clusters. Clonal expansion was found to be greater in HLA-associated TCR beta chains than in equally common others in a later analysis.

This sequence originates from a man between 50 and 59 years old in good health and CMV-seropositive. Source material: PBMCs. The J gene is TRBJ1-5, the V gene TRBV19; 12 nucleotides match TRBD1. The CDR3 DNA follows: TGTGCCAGTAGTGACCCGGGACAGGGGGCAGGTCGGCCCCAGCATTTT. Its translation: CASSDPGQGAGRPQHF.